This is a list of T cell receptor beta chains from one sample in a study of vaccination and CD4 T cells after COVID-19. Their specific antigens are unknown. TCRdb processed the PCR reads anew with MiXCR; each CDR3 protein has one entry. The sample holds 11,000 to 15,000 distinct CDR3 sequences, approximately 60% seen once. The specimen was CD4+ T cells from blood, cultured in vitro. Receptors originate from a human donor who had recovered from COVID-19. The CDR3 runs from the conserved cysteine through the conserved F or W. D genes are given only for firm matches. The size field is filled for only some rows; it gives once, few, many or a size class.

j_gene,v_gene,d_gene,abundance,CDR3aa,CDR3nt
TRBJ2-7,TRBV20-1,.,.,CSARGGSSYEQYF,TGCAGTGCTAGAGGGGGAAGCTCCTACGAGCAGTACTTC
TRBJ2-5,TRBV30,.,.,CAWNSGRETQYF,TGTGCCTGGAATTCTGGCAGGGAGACCCAGTACTTC
TRBJ2-5,TRBV20-1,TRBD2,few,CSAPGLAGETQYF,TGCAGTGCTCCCGGACTAGCAGGCGAGACCCAGTACTTC
TRBJ1-5,TRBV20-1,.,.,CSAPGQASNQPQHF,TGCAGTGCTCCGGGACAAGCAAGCAATCAGCCCCAGCATTTT
TRBJ1-5,TRBV30,.,.,CAWGRRGNQPQHF,TGTGCCTGGGGACGGCGAGGCAATCAGCCCCAGCATTTT
TRBJ2-1,TRBV20-1,TRBD2,.,CSARDRFGLAGGIQFF,TGCAGTGCTAGAGATCGTTTCGGACTAGCGGGAGGGATACAGTTCTTC
TRBJ2-1,TRBV20-1,TRBD2,.,CSASGRANNEQFF,TGCAGTGCTAGCGGGAGGGCCAACAATGAGCAGTTCTTC
TRBJ2-3,TRBV2,.,.,CASITYDTQYF,TGTGCCAGCATAACTTACGATACGCAGTATTTT
TRBJ1-6,TRBV9,TRBD1,.,CASSPRQGGNSPLHF,TGTGCCAGCAGCCCTCGACAGGGGGGTAATTCACCCCTCCACTTT
TRBJ2-3,TRBV6-4,TRBD2,.,CASSDAGGTDTQYF,TGTGCCAGCAGTGACGCGGGAGGCACAGATACGCAGTATTTT
TRBJ1-2,TRBV10-3,.,few,CAIRLRTVNYGYTF,TGTGCCATCAGATTGCGGACAGTTAACTATGGCTACACCTTC
TRBJ2-7,TRBV27,.,.,CASGDAGQSEQYF,TGTGCCAGCGGGGACGCAGGACAAAGCGAGCAGTACTTC
TRBJ2-5,TRBV7-2,TRBD2,.,CASSVLAVYQETQYF,TGTGCCAGCAGCGTACTAGCGGTCTACCAAGAGACCCAGTACTTC
TRBJ1-1,TRBV27,TRBD1,.,CASSPDRGTEAFF,TGTGCCAGCAGTCCCGACAGGGGCACTGAAGCTTTCTTT
TRBJ1-5,TRBV6-5,TRBD1,few,CASSYRTGAKNQPQHF,TGTGCCAGCAGTTACAGGACAGGGGCGAAAAATCAGCCCCAGCATTTT